The source of this T cell receptor (beta chain) is a study of T cell responses to AZD1222 COVID-19 vaccine. V dropped 5 bases and J dropped 10 bases, with 17 bases sitting between them. This CDR3 spans 13 amino acids. Germline V gives CDR1 SEHNR, CDR2 FQNEAQ (reference sequence). Profiled with immunoSEQ multiplex PCR; TCRdb holds only in-frame clones, not every one. Among more than 150,000 clones listed, more than 75% were seen once. V gene TRBV7-9 combines with J gene TRBJ1-1; a weak D match, TRBD1 (6 bases). Sequencing used peripheral blood, obtained on day 0 of AZD1222 vaccination. This TCR was recovered from an adult in good health. Here the CDR3 reads CASSLRDKDGAFF. DNA for the CDR3: TGTGCCAGCAGCCTTCGGGACAAGGACGGAGCTTTCTTT.